This TCR beta chain was sequenced during a study of shared clonotypes between healthy human individuals. In the CD4+ fraction, cells were divided into CD45RA+ naive and CD45RA-negative memory subsets. At deep level, the assay was performed. Measured with immunoSEQ multiplex PCR; TCRdb has only the in-frame clones, and not every one. The sample lists some 2,100,000 clones; 90% to 96% were seen once. The sequence came from a man aged 18 to 30 in good health. Sequencing was carried out using naive CD4+ T cells sorted from blood. Specified subset: CD45RA+ positively selected.

CDR3 sequence: CAAGGDVSNQPQHF. Written as DNA, the CDR3 is TGTGCCGCGGGAGGGGACGTTAGCAATCAGCCCCAGCATTTT. This chain uses TRBV10-3 with TRBJ1-5; D perhaps matches TRBD1 (5 bases). This CDR3 comprises 14 residues. In germline, CDR1 is ENHRY, CDR2 SYGVKD. Between the trimmed V and J ends, which lost 11 bases and 0 bases, there was a span of 14 bases.